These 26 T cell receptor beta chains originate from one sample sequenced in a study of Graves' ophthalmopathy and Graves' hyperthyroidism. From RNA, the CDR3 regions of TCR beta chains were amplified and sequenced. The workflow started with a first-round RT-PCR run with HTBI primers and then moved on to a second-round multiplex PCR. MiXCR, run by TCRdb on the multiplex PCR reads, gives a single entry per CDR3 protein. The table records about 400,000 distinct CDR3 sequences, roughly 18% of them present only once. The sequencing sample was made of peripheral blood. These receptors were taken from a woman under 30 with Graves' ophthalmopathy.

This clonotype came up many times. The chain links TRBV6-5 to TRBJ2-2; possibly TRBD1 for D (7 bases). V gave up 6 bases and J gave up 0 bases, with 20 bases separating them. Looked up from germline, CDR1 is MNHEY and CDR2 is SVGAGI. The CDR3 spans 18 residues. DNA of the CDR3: TGTGCCAGCAGCCTAGGGGGGACAGTCCCCGCGAACACCGGGGAGCTGTTTTTT. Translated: CASSLGGTVPANTGELFF.

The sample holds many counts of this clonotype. The DNA of the CDR3 is TGTGCCAGCAGCTTATTGGCGGGACTAGCGGGGGGCACCGGGGAGCTGTTTTTT. It yields the protein CASSLLAGLAGGTGELFF. The chain employs TRBV7-3 and TRBJ2-2; 15 nucleotides agree with TRBD2. The CDR3 runs to 18 residues. J lost 4 bases, V lost 2 bases, and 5 bases had no gene match. Germline CDR1 is SGHTA and CDR2 is FQGTGA.

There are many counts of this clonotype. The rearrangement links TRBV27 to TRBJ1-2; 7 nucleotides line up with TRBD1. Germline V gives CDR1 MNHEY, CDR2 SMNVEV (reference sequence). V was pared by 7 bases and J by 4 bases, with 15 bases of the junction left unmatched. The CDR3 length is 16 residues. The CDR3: CASTDRVGLLPYGYTF. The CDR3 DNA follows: TGTGCCAGCACAGACAGGGTCGGACTCCTTCCCTATGGCTACACCTTC.

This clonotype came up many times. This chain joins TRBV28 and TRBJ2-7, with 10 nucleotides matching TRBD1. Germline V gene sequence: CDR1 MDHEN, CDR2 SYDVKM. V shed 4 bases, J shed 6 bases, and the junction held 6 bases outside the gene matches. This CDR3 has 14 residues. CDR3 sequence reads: CASSSNDRGLEQYF. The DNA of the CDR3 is TGTGCCAGCAGTTCCAACGACAGGGGGCTCGAGCAGTACTTC.

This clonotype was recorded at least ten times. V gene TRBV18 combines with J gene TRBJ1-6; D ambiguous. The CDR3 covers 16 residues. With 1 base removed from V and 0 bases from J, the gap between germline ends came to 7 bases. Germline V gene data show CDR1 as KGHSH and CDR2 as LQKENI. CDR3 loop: CASSPQDRSYNSPLHF. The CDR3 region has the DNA TGTGCCAGCTCACCACAGGACCGCTCCTATAATTCACCCCTCCACTTT.

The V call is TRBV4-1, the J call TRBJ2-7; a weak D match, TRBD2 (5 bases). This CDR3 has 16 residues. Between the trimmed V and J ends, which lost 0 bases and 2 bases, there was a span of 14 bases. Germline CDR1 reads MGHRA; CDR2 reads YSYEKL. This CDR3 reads CASSQDESGTTYEQYF. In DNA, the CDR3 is TGCGCCAGCAGCCAAGATGAGAGCGGTACGACCTACGAGCAGTACTTC.

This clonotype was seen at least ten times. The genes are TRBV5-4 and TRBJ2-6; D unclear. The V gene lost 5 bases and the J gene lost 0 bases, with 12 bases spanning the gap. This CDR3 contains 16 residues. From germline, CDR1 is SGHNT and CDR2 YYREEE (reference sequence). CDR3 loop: CASSTRPASGANVLTF. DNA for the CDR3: TGTGCCAGCAGTACTCGACCTGCCTCTGGGGCCAACGTCCTGACTTTC.

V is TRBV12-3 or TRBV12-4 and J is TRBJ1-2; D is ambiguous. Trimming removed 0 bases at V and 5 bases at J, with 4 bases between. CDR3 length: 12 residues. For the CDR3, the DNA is TGTGCCAGCAGTTTAGCCCCGTATGGCTACACCTTC. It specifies CASSLAPYGYTF.

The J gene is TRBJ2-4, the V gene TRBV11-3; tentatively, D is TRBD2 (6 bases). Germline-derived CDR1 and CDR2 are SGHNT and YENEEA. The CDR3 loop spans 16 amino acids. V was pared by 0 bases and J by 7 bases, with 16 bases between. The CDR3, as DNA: TGTGCCAGCAGCTTAGATCTCGGGGGAGGAGACAACATTCAGTACTTC. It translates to CASSLDLGGGDNIQYF.

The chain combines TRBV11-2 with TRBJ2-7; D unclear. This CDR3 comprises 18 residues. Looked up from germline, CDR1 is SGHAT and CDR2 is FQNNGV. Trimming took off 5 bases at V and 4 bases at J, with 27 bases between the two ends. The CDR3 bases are TGTGCCAGCAGCATCAACGGCCTTAGATCCGACCGGTTTTACGAGCAGTACTTC. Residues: CASSINGLRSDRFYEQYF.

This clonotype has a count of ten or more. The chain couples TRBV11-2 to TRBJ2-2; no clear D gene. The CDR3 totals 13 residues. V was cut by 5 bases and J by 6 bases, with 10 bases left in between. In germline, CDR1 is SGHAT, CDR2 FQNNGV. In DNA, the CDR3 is TGTGCCAGCAGCCCCGAACCCGCCGGGGAGCTGTTTTTT. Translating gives CASSPEPAGELFF.

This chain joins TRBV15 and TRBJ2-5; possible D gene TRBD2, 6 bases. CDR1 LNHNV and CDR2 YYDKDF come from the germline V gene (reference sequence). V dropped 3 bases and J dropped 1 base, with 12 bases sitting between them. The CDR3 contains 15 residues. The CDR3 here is CATSRSRGSQETQYF. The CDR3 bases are TGTGCCACCAGCAGGTCTCGGGGGTCCCAAGAGACCCAGTACTTC.

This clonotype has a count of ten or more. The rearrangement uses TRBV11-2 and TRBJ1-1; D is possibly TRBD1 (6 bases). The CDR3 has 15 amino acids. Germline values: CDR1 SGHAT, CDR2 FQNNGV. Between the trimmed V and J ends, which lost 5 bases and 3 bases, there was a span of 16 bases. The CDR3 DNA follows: TGTGCCAGCAGCCCTAAGGGGGGGGAGCACACTGAAGCTTTCTTT. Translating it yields CASSPKGGEHTEAFF. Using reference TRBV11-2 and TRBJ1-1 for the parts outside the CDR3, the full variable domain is EAGVAQSPRYKIIEKRQSVAFWCNPISGHATLYWYQQILGQGPKLLIQFQNNGVVDDSQLPKDRFSAERLKGVDSTLKIQPAKLEDSAVYLCASSPKGGEHTEAFFGQGTRLTVV.

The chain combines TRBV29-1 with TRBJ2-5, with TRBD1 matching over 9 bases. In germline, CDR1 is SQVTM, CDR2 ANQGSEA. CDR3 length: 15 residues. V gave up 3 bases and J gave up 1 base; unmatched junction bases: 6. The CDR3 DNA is TGCAGCGTTGAGTGGGGACAGGGACTCCAAGAGACCCAGTACTTC. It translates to CSVEWGQGLQETQYF.

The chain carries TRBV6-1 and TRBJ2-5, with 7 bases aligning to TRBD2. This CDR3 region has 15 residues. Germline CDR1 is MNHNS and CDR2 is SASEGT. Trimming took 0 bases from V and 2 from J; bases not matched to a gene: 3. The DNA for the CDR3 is TGTGCCAGCAGTGAAGCGGGGGGGAGACAAGAGACCCAGTACTTC. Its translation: CASSEAGGRQETQYF.

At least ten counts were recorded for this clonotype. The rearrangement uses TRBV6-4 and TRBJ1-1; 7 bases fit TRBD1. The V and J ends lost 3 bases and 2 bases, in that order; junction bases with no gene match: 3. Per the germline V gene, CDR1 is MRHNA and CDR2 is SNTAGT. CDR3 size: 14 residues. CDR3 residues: CASSETGTNTEAFF. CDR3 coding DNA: TGTGCCAGCAGTGAGACAGGGACAAACACTGAAGCTTTCTTT.

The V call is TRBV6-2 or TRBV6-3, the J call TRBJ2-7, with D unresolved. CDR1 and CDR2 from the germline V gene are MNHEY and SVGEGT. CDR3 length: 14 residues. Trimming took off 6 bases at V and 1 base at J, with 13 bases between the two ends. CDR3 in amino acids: CASRPPDQSYEQYF. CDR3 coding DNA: TGTGCCAGCAGACCACCTGACCAATCCTACGAGCAGTACTTC.

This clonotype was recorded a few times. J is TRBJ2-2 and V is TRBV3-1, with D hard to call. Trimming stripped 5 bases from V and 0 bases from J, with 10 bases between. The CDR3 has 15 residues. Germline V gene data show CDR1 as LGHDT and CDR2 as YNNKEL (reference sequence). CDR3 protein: CASSTTRSNTGELFF. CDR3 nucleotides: TGTGCCAGCAGCACGACACGTTCGAACACCGGGGAGCTGTTTTTT.

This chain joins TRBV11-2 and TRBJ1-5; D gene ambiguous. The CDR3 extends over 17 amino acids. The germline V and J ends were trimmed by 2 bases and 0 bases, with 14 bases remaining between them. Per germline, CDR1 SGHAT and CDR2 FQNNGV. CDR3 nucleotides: TGTGCCAGCAGCTTAAAGGCAGACAATACTAGCAATCAGCCCCAGCATTTT. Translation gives CASSLKADNTSNQPQHF.

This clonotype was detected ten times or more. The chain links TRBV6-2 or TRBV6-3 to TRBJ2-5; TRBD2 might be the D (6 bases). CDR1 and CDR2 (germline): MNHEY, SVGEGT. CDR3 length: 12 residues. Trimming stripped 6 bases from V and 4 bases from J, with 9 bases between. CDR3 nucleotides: TGTGCCAGCAGCGGGGGAGGAGAGACCCAGTACTTC. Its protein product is CASSGGGETQYF.

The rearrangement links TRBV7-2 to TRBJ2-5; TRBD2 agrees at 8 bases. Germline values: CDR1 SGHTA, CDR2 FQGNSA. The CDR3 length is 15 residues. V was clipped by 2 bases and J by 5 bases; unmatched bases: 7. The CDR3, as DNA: TGTGCCAGCAGCTTATTTCTCCCGGGAGGGGAGACCCAGTACTTC. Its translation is CASSLFLPGGETQYF.

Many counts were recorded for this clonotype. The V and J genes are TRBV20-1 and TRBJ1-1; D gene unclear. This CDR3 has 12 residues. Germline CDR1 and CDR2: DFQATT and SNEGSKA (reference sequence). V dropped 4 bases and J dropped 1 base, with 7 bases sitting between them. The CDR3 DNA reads TGCAGTGCTAAAGAGGGGAACACTGAAGCTTTCTTT. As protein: CSAKEGNTEAFF.

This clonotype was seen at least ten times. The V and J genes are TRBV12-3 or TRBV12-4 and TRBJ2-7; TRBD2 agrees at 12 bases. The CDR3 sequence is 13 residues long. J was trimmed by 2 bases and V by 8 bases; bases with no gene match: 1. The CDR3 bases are TGTGCCAGCTCTAGCGGGAGGGCCTACGAGCAGTACTTC. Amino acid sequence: CASSSGRAYEQYF.

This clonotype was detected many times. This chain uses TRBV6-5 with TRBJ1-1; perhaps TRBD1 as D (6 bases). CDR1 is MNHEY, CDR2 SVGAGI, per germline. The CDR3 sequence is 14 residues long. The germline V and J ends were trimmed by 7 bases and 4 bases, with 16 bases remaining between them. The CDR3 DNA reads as TGTGCCAGCAACCCGGGCAGGGGCTTCACTGAAGCTTTCTTT. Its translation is CASNPGRGFTEAFF.

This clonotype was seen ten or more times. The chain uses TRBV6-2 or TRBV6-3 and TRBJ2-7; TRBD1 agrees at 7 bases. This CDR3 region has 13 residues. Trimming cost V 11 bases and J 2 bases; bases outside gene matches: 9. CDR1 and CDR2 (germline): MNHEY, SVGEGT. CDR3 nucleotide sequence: TGTGCCTCTGCCCGGACAGGCACCTACGAGCAGTACTTC. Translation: CASARTGTYEQYF.

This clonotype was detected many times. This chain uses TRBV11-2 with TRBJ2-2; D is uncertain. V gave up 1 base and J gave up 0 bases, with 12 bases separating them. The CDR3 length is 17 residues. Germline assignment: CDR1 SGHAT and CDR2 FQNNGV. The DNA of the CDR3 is TGTGCCAGCAGCTTAGTTCCATCAGGAGCGAACACCGGGGAGCTGTTTTTT. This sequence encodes CASSLVPSGANTGELFF.